Each of the 24 T cell receptor beta chains below was sequenced from the same sample in a study of blood T cell repertoires in COVID-19. Profiled with immunoSEQ multiplex PCR; TCRdb holds only in-frame clones, not every one. The sample records approximately 62,000 clones, 90% being singletons. Material for sequencing was peripheral blood. The receptors originated from a man aged 55 to 69 with acute or convalescent COVID-19.

The chain couples TRBV4-2 to TRBJ2-1, with D unresolved. CDR3 length equals 13 residues. Germline lookup yields CDR1 LGHNA and CDR2 YNFKEQ. Trimming stripped 4 bases from V and 6 bases from J, with 10 bases between. The CDR3 is CASSPKVSNEQFF. As DNA, the CDR3 is TGTGCCAGCAGCCCTAAAGTGTCCAATGAGCAGTTCTTC.

The chain employs TRBV11-3 and TRBJ2-7; possible D gene TRBD1, 6 bases. V shed 5 bases and J shed 4 bases, with 15 bases lying between them. Germline CDR1 reads SGHNT; CDR2 reads YENEEA. The CDR3 totals 14 residues. The CDR3 protein is CASSLNRDRYEQYF. CDR3 sequence (DNA): TGTGCCAGCAGCCTAAACAGGGACCGGTACGAGCAGTACTTC. Complete variable domain (other parts from reference TRBV11-3 and TRBJ2-7): EAGVVQSPRYKIIEKKQPVAFWCNPISGHNTLYWYLQNLGQGPELLIRYENEEAVDDSQLPKDRFSAERLKGVDSTLKIQPAELGDSAVYLCASSLNRDRYEQYFGPGTRLTVT.

The V and J genes are TRBV7-2 and TRBJ2-3, with 7 bases aligning to TRBD2. CDR3 length: 16 amino acids. The germline V gene has CDR1 SGHTA and CDR2 FQGNSA. Trimming took 5 bases from V and 2 from J; bases not matched to a gene: 10. CDR3 loop: CASSPRSGRVTDTQYF. In DNA form, the CDR3 reads TGTGCCAGCAGCCCAAGAAGTGGGAGGGTCACAGATACGCAGTATTTT.

V usage is TRBV11-1 and J usage is TRBJ2-7, with a tentative D call TRBD1 (6 bases). Germline values: CDR1 SGHAT, CDR2 FQDESV (reference sequence). The ends were cut back, 3 bases at V and 2 bases at J, with 14 bases in the middle. The CDR3 is 15 amino acids. CDR3 protein: CASSLSRGRPYEQYF. The DNA for the CDR3 is TGTGCCAGCAGCTTGAGCAGGGGTCGGCCCTACGAGCAGTACTTC.

The J gene is TRBJ1-5, the V gene TRBV10-2, with TRBD1 matching over 12 bases. Germline V lookup: CDR1 WSHSY, CDR2 SAAADI. The CDR3 has 15 residues. V lost 6 bases to trimming and J lost 7 bases; unmatched junction nucleotides: 7. The CDR3 loop reads CASRPGTGGMQPQHF. CDR3 nucleotide sequence: TGCGCCAGCAGGCCGGGGACAGGGGGCATGCAGCCCCAGCATTTT.

The chain has TRBV5-8 and TRBJ1-5; TRBD1 is a possible D gene (6 bases). This CDR3 has 16 residues. Deletions cut 2 bases from V and 0 bases from J, with 12 bases between. CDR1 and CDR2 (germline): SGHTS, YDEGEE. CDR3: CASSLIQGISNQPQHF. The CDR3, as DNA: TGTGCCAGCAGCTTAATTCAGGGGATTAGCAATCAGCCCCAGCATTTT.

This clone was seen just once. The V gene is TRBV30, the J gene TRBJ1-4; 9 bases fit TRBD1. The V gene's germline CDR1 is GTSNPN and CDR2 SVGIG (reference sequence). The J segment lost 0 bases and the V segment lost 1 base, leaving 3 bases of the junction unmatched. This CDR3 contains 16 residues. The CDR3 protein is CAWSGTGVATNEKLFF. CDR3 DNA sequence: TGTGCCTGGAGTGGGACAGGGGTCGCAACTAATGAAAAACTGTTTTTT. The complete variable domain, with remaining parts taken from reference TRBV30 and TRBJ1-4, reads SQTIHQWPATLVQPVGSPLSLECTVEGTSNPNLYWYRQAAGRGLQLLFYSVGIGQISSEVPQNLSASRPQDRQFILSSKKLLLSDSGFYLCAWSGTGVATNEKLFFGSGTQLSVL.

The V and J genes are TRBV9 and TRBJ2-1; weak D call: TRBD2 (5 bases). The germline CDR1 and CDR2 sequences are SGDLS and YYNGEE. The CDR3 consists of 15 residues. Trimming pared 4 bases from V and 2 bases from J, leaving 13 bases between. CDR3: CASSRGAGAYNEQFF. The CDR3 coding sequence is TGTGCCAGCAGCCGGGGTGCGGGCGCCTACAATGAGCAGTTCTTC.

This chain links TRBV27 with TRBJ1-1; D unclear. Germline values: CDR1 MNHEY, CDR2 SMNVEV (reference sequence). V shed 1 base and J shed 5 bases, with 11 bases lying between them. The CDR3 length is 14 residues. The CDR3 loop is CASSLYGDRTEAFF. The CDR3 bases are TGTGCCAGCAGTTTATACGGGGATCGGACTGAAGCTTTCTTT.

V usage is TRBV29-1 and J usage is TRBJ2-1; 13 bases line up with TRBD2. With V trimmed by 6 bases and J by 10 bases, 6 bases remained unmatched. This CDR3 contains 13 residues. Germline CDR1 and CDR2: SQVTM and ANQGSEA. The CDR3 DNA is TGCAGCGTCGGACTAGCGGGAGACGGAGAGCAGTTCTTC. It specifies CSVGLAGDGEQFF.

The V and J genes are TRBV24-1 and TRBJ2-3; D may be TRBD2 (7 bases). Germline V gives CDR1 KGHDR, CDR2 SFDVKD. With 9 bases removed from V and 2 bases from J, the gap between germline ends came to 11 bases. The CDR3 covers 13 residues. This CDR3 is CATGGANTDTQYF. CDR3 bases: TGTGCCACCGGGGGGGCGAACACAGATACGCAGTATTTT.

The chain carries TRBV9 and TRBJ1-5; TRBD1 matches 8 bases. From germline, CDR1 is SGDLS and CDR2 YYNGEE. CDR3 length: 14 amino acids. V lost 4 bases, J lost 3 bases, and 3 bases stayed unmatched. CDR3 protein: CASSLGQDNQPQHF. The CDR3 DNA follows: TGTGCCAGCAGCCTGGGACAGGACAATCAGCCCCAGCATTTT. The complete variable domain, with remaining parts taken from reference TRBV9 and TRBJ1-5, reads DSGVTQTPKHLITATGQRVTLRCSPRSGDLSVYWYQQSLDQGLQFLIQYYNGEERAKGNILERFSAQQFPDLHSELNLSSLELGDSALYFCASSLGQDNQPQHFGDGTRLSIL.

The chain employs TRBV3-1 (or the pseudogene TRBV3-2) and TRBJ2-5, with 12 bases aligning to TRBD2. Germline V lookup: CDR1 LGHDT, CDR2 YNNKEL (reference sequence). V was pared by 2 bases and J by 1 base, with 11 bases of the junction left unmatched. The CDR3 is 19 amino acids. CDR3 sequence reads: CASSQKVASGGGSQETQYF. CDR3 nucleotides: TGTGCCAGCAGCCAAAAAGTGGCTAGCGGGGGGGGGAGCCAAGAGACCCAGTACTTC.

A single count supports this clone. The chain has TRBV19 and TRBJ1-1; maybe TRBD1 (5 bases). Germline V gives CDR1 LNHDA, CDR2 SQIVND (reference sequence). V lost 6 bases to trimming and J lost 5 bases, with 13 bases between them. CDR3 length: 13 residues. The chain's CDR3 is CASRGAGGTEAFF. For the CDR3, the DNA is TGTGCCAGTAGAGGAGCGGGGGGAACTGAAGCTTTCTTT.

The chain recombines TRBV7-9 with TRBJ2-3, with 11 nucleotides matching TRBD2. Germline V gene lookup returns CDR1 SEHNR and CDR2 FQNEAQ (reference sequence). V lost 4 bases to trimming and J lost 8 bases; unmatched junction nucleotides: 11. The CDR3 has 16 residues. The CDR3 region is CASSSGLAGVGSTQYF. The CDR3 region has the DNA TGTGCCAGCAGCTCTGGACTAGCGGGTGTCGGAAGTACGCAGTATTTT.

V usage is TRBV7-9 and J usage is TRBJ2-3, with D possibly TRBD1 on 5 matching bases. Germline assignment: CDR1 SEHNR and CDR2 FQNEAQ (reference sequence). This CDR3 has 13 amino acids. The V and J ends lost 3 bases and 4 bases respectively, with 8 bases between them. The CDR3 DNA reads TGTGCCAGCAGCTTCCCCAGGGCAGATACGCAGTATTTT. Translated, it gives CASSFPRADTQYF.

The V gene is TRBV15, the J gene TRBJ2-1, with D possibly matching TRBD2 (6 bases). The germline CDR1 and CDR2 sequences are LNHNV and YYDKDF (reference sequence). Trimming pared 0 bases from V and 6 bases from J, leaving 12 bases between. The CDR3 consists of 15 residues. CDR3: CATSRDLGGINEQFF. The CDR3 DNA reads TGTGCCACCAGCAGAGATTTGGGGGGAATCAATGAGCAGTTCTTC. The full variable domain, rest sourced from reference TRBV15 and TRBJ2-1, is DAMVIQNPRYQVTQFGKPVTLSCSQTLNHNVMYWYQQKSSQAPKLLFHYYDKDFNNEADTPDNFQSRRPNTSFCFLDIRSPGLGDTAMYLCATSRDLGGINEQFFGPGTRLTVL.

The genes are TRBV28 and TRBJ2-5; 8 nucleotides align to TRBD2. Germline loops: CDR1 MDHEN, CDR2 SYDVKM. The V gene end was trimmed by 2 bases and the J gene end by 10 bases; junction bases not matched to a gene: 6. This CDR3 is 13 amino acids long. The CDR3 here is CASSLVTSDFQYF. The CDR3 DNA reads as TGTGCCAGCAGTTTAGTGACTAGCGACTTCCAGTACTTC.

The chain is built from TRBV29-1 and TRBJ2-3; D not certain. V was clipped by 7 bases and J by 0 bases, with 11 bases between them. Per the germline V gene, CDR1 is SQVTM and CDR2 is ANQGSEA. This CDR3 region has 13 residues. CDR3 residues: CSADPGSTDTQYF. As DNA, the CDR3 is TGCAGCGCCGACCCGGGTAGCACAGATACGCAGTATTTT.

The V call is TRBV19, the J call TRBJ1-1; D is possibly TRBD1 (6 bases). Trimming pared 4 bases from V and 4 bases from J, leaving 13 bases between. The CDR3 covers 14 residues. Per the germline V gene, CDR1 is LNHDA and CDR2 is SQIVND (reference sequence). CDR3 amino acids: CASSNRVLGTEAFF. Written as DNA, the CDR3 is TGTGCCAGTAGTAACAGGGTGTTGGGCACTGAAGCTTTCTTT.

This rearrangement joins TRBV6-6 to TRBJ2-5; 11 positions match TRBD2. Germline CDR1 and CDR2: MNHNY and SVGAGI (reference sequence). The CDR3 has 16 residues. Trimming removed 6 bases from V and 1 base from J; junction bases left unmatched: 7. The CDR3 bases are TGTGCCAGCAGCCGTCCCGGGACTAGCGGCCAAGAGACCCAGTACTTC. Encoded protein: CASSRPGTSGQETQYF.

This sequence joins TRBV18 and TRBJ2-7; the match to TRBD2 covers 8 bases. Germline assignment: CDR1 KGHSH and CDR2 LQKENI. The CDR3 covers 14 residues. V was pared by 6 bases and J by 4 bases, with 8 bases of the junction left unmatched. The CDR3 region is CASSPASGSYEQYF. The CDR3 DNA sequence: TGTGCCAGCTCCCCCGCAAGCGGGAGTTACGAGCAGTACTTC.

The rearrangement links TRBV6-6 to TRBJ1-1; TRBD1 might be the D (5 bases). The CDR3 is 15 amino acids. Per germline, CDR1 MNHNY and CDR2 SVGAGI (reference sequence). V lost 6 bases and J 4 bases, leaving 18 bases between the germline ends. CDR3 region: CASSHLSRVVTEAFF. The CDR3 DNA follows: TGTGCCAGCAGCCATTTAAGCAGGGTTGTCACTGAAGCTTTCTTT.

The V gene is TRBV4-1, the J gene TRBJ2-3, with 10 bases lining up with TRBD2. CDR3 length equals 15 residues. Germline V gene sequence: CDR1 MGHRA, CDR2 YSYEKL. With 7 bases clipped from V and 4 bases from J, the junction kept 8 bases outside the gene matches. The CDR3 region is CASTRASGGPDTQYF. The CDR3 DNA reads as TGCGCCAGCACGAGGGCTAGCGGGGGTCCAGATACGCAGTATTTT.